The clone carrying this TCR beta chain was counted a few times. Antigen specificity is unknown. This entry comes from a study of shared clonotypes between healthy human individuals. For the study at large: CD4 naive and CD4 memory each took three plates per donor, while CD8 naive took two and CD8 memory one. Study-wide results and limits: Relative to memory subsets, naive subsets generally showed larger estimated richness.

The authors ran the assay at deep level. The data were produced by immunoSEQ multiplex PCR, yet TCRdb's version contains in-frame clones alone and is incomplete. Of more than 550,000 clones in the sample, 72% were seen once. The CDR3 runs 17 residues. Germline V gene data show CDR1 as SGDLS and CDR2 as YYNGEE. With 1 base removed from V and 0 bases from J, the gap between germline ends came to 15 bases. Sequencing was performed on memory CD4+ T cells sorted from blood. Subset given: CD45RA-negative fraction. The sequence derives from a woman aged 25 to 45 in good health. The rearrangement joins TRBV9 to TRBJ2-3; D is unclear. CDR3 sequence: CASSVIGSSQSTDTQYF. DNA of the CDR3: TGTGCCAGCAGCGTAATAGGAAGTTCACAGAGCACAGATACGCAGTATTTT.